This T cell receptor (beta chain) was captured by sequencing in a study of glioma-infiltrating T cells after dendritic cell vaccination. The CDR3 runs 15 residues. Trimming pared 7 bases from V and 1 base from J, leaving 14 bases between. Germline V lookup: CDR1 LNHDA, CDR2 SQIVND (reference sequence). The method was immunoSEQ multiplex PCR; TCRdb's version includes in-frame clones alone and lacks a portion of them. This sample yields 100,000 or so clones, of which approximately 80% are seen a single time; 5% to 7% belongs to the top ten. The time point: after dendritic cell vaccination, including at tumor progression/relapse.

This sequence was found in a human donor with glioblastoma. The specimen was blood, collected after dendritic cell vaccination. This chain uses TRBV19 with TRBJ1-5; D not certain. The CDR3 bases are TGTGCCAGTACCCGGGTGGGTGGCAGCAATCAGCCCCAGCATTTT. Its protein product is CASTRVGGSNQPQHF.